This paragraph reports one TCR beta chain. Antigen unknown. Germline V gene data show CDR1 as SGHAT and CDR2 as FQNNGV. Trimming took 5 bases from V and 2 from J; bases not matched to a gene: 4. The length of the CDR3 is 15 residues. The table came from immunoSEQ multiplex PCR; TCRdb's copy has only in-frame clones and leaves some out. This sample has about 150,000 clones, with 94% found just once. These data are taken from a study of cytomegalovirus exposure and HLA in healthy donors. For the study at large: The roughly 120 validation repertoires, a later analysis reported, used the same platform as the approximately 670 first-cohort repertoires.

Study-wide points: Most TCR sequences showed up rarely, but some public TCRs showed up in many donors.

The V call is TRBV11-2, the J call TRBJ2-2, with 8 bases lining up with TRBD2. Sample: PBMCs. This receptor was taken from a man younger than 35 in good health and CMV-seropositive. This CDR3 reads CASSPGGANTGELFF. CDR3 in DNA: TGTGCCAGCAGCCCGGGGGGGGCTAACACCGGGGAGCTGTTTTTT.